What follows is one TCR beta chain and its context. The target antigen is unknown. TCRdb itself ran the 5' RACE reads through MiXCR, one entry per CDR3 protein. Of 95,000 to 120,000 distinct CDR3 sequences in the sample, 22% are singletons; the top ten hold under 50%. The CDR3 contains 15 residues. The V gene's germline CDR1 is MNHEY and CDR2 SVGEGT. With 4 bases removed from V and 3 bases from J, the gap between germline ends came to 12 bases. This record comes from a study of T-cell memory formation after mild COVID-19. Study-level results: Among clones contracting day 15 to 85, CD4/CD8 was balanced, whereas later expanders leaned CD4+. Mostly located in CM and EM were contracting CD4+ clones, with contracting CD8+ clones located in EMRA.

Sample: PBMCs or a T cell subset sorted from them (not recorded which). This chain uses TRBV6-2 or TRBV6-3 with TRBJ2-2, with D uncertain. This receptor was identified in a man between 18 and 29 years old who had mild COVID-19 (a few samples of this study predate the infection). Cell type and time point are not known. The CDR3 loop is CASSSGHLYTGELFF. CDR3 DNA sequence: TGTGCCAGCAGTTCTGGGCACCTGTACACCGGGGAGCTGTTTTTT.